Shown below are 16 T cell receptor beta chains from a single sample sequenced in a study of T cell changes during pregnancy in multiple sclerosis. Data came from immunoSEQ multiplex PCR; TCRdb stores just in-frame clones and leaves some out. The repertoire has under 50,000 clones, nearly 90% of them found once; the top ten carry 1.2%. The sequences come from CD4+ T cells from peripheral blood mononuclear cells, collected after pregnancy. Receptor source: a female donor with multiple sclerosis, enrolled in a pregnancy study.

This chain joins TRBV7-8 and TRBJ2-1, with 9 bases aligning to TRBD2. The V and J ends lost 5 bases and 13 bases, in that order; junction bases with no gene match: 6. Germline CDR1 SGHVS, CDR2 FQNEAQ. The CDR3 contains 12 residues. The CDR3 region has the DNA TGTGCCAGCAGCGGACGACTAGCGGCCCAGTTCTTC. This sequence encodes CASSGRLAAQFF. Supplemented by reference TRBV7-8 and TRBJ2-1, the full variable domain reads GAGVSQSPRYKVAKRGQDVALRCDPISGHVSLFWYQQALGQGPEFLTYFQNEAQLDKSGLPSDRFFAERPEGSVSTLKIQRTQQEDSAVYLCASSGRLAAQFFGPGTRLTVL.

This rearrangement joins TRBV28 to TRBJ1-1; D gene unclear. Germline CDR1 MDHEN, CDR2 SYDVKM. The CDR3 runs to 12 residues. Deletions cut 3 bases from V and 2 bases from J, with 4 bases between. CDR3 nucleotide sequence: TGTGCCAGCAGTTTCCTAAACACTGAAGCTTTCTTT. It encodes CASSFLNTEAFF. Variable domain in full (rest from reference TRBV28 and TRBJ1-1): DVKVTQSSRYLVKRTGEKVFLECVQDMDHENMFWYRQDPGLGLRLIYFSYDVKMKEKGDIPEGYSVSREKKERFSLILESASTNQTSMYLCASSFLNTEAFFGQGTRLTVV.

The chain has TRBV5-8 and TRBJ1-1; D remains ambiguous. V lost 4 bases, J lost 1 base, and 11 bases lay in between. The CDR3 length is 14 residues. Germline values: CDR1 SGHTS, CDR2 YDEGEE. The CDR3 sequence: CASSPAWANTEAFF. The CDR3 DNA sequence: TGTGCCAGCAGCCCCGCGTGGGCGAACACTGAAGCTTTCTTT.

This clone was counted a single time. This sequence joins TRBV19 and TRBJ2-7; D gene unclear. V lost 5 bases, J lost 4 bases, and 6 bases lay in between. Germline CDR1 is LNHDA and CDR2 is SQIVND (reference sequence). The CDR3 has 11 residues. CDR3 nucleotides: TGTGCCAGTAGTTCGGAGTACGAGCAGTACTTC. Its translation: CASSSEYEQYF.

This CDR3 is CAISEGLGQGAHEQYF. The DNA for the CDR3 is TGTGCCATCAGTGAGGGCCTAGGACAGGGGGCCCACGAGCAGTACTTC. The chain is built from TRBV10-3 and TRBJ2-7, with TRBD1 matching over 11 bases. Germline V lookup: CDR1 ENHRY, CDR2 SYGVKD. V shed 2 bases and J 5 bases; nucleotides not matched to a gene: 8. This CDR3 contains 16 residues.

The chain employs TRBV18 and TRBJ1-1; a weak D match, TRBD1 (5 bases). V gave up 6 bases and J gave up 5 bases, with 22 bases separating them. This CDR3 is 16 amino acids long. Germline V gives CDR1 KGHSH, CDR2 LQKENI. The CDR3 DNA is TGTGCCAGCTCTCCCCGGGGGGTTGGGGCAGGAACTGAAGCTTTCTTT. This translates into CASSPRGVGAGTEAFF.

This chain links TRBV25-1 with TRBJ2-7; 9 bases match TRBD2. The CDR3 consists of 15 residues. The germline V gene has CDR1 MGHDK and CDR2 SYGVNS. Germline trimming cut 6 bases from V and 2 bases from J; bases unmatched to any gene: 8. The CDR3 region has the DNA TGTGCCAGCAGGAAATTAGCGGGAGAGGCCTACGAGCAGTACTTC. Amino acid sequence: CASRKLAGEAYEQYF.

The chain has TRBV10-3 and TRBJ2-1, with 14 bases identical to TRBD2. With 2 bases clipped from V and 8 bases from J, the junction kept 8 bases outside the gene matches. The germline CDR1 and CDR2 sequences are ENHRY and SYGVKD. This CDR3 has 17 residues. CDR3 nucleotide sequence: TGTGCCATCAGTGAGCCACCCGGGACTAGCGGGAGCTATGAGCAGTTCTTC. This encodes CAISEPPGTSGSYEQFF.

The chain employs TRBV6-1 and TRBJ1-1; 10 bases agree with TRBD1. Trimming removed 10 bases from V and 1 base from J; junction bases left unmatched: 3. The CDR3 is 13 amino acids. The germline gives CDR1 MNHNS, CDR2 SASEGT. CDR3: CATRTGGNTEAFF. DNA of the CDR3: TGTGCCACCAGGACAGGGGGGAACACTGAAGCTTTCTTT.

The V and J genes are TRBV5-1 and TRBJ2-7; 8 bases agree with TRBD2. V was pared by 6 bases and J by 2 bases, with 13 bases of the junction left unmatched. Germline V CDR1 and CDR2: SGHRS, YFSETQ. CDR3 length: 16 amino acids. CDR3 DNA sequence: TGCGCCAGCACCCTCACCCCGACTAGCGATGCCTACGAGCAGTACTTC. Translation gives CASTLTPTSDAYEQYF.

The rearrangement joins TRBV5-4 to TRBJ1-2; 12 bases are a match to TRBD1. CDR3 size: 14 residues. CDR1 is SGHNT, CDR2 YYREEE, per germline (reference sequence). V dropped 4 bases and J dropped 6; count of bases not matched to a gene: 4. The DNA for the CDR3 is TGTGCCAGCAGCCTGAGGGACAGGGGGCATGGCTACACCTTC. Residues: CASSLRDRGHGYTF.

The genes are TRBV5-6 and TRBJ1-2, with 10 bases lining up with TRBD1. The germline V gene encodes CDR1 SGHDT and CDR2 YYEEEE. V was clipped by 4 bases and J by 6 bases; unmatched bases: 9. This CDR3 contains 15 residues. CDR3 nucleotides: TGTGCCAGCAGCGCAGACAGGGGGCGCCTGGATGGCTACACCTTC. It translates to CASSADRGRLDGYTF.

The CDR3 loop reads CASSLLTAGYGGYTF. As DNA, the CDR3 is TGTGCCAGCAGTTTGCTCACGGCAGGGTACGGTGGCTACACCTTC. The genes are TRBV28 and TRBJ1-2; TRBD1 might be the D (5 bases). This CDR3 region has 15 residues. V lost 3 bases and J lost 7, with 18 bases in between. From germline, CDR1 is MDHEN and CDR2 SYDVKM.

The V and J genes are TRBV28 and TRBJ2-7; no definite D call. CDR3 length: 14 residues. V lost 6 bases to trimming and J lost 2 bases, with 14 bases between them. CDR1 and CDR2 from the germline V gene are MDHEN and SYDVKM. The CDR3 is CASRHTGSTYEQYF. CDR3 nucleotide sequence: TGTGCCAGCAGACATACCGGGTCTACCTACGAGCAGTACTTC.

The genes are TRBV11-1 and TRBJ2-7; 11 positions match TRBD2. The CDR3 extends over 17 amino acids. Germline values: CDR1 SGHAT, CDR2 FQDESV (reference sequence). Unmatched junction bases numbered 15, after V lost 4 bases and J lost 7 bases. The CDR3 reads CASSSEILAGGPGEQYF. In DNA form, the CDR3 reads TGTGCCAGCAGCTCGGAGATCTTAGCGGGAGGGCCAGGAGAGCAGTACTTC.

CDR3 residues: CASSLDGGSNQPQHF. The CDR3 DNA is TGCGCCAGCAGCTTGGACGGGGGTAGCAATCAGCCCCAGCATTTT. This chain uses TRBV5-1 with TRBJ1-5; maybe TRBD1 (5 bases). The V and J ends lost 0 bases and 0 bases respectively, with 7 bases between them. This CDR3 comprises 15 residues. Germline values: CDR1 SGHRS, CDR2 YFSETQ.